The 12 T cell receptor beta chains presented below share a single source sample, sequenced in a study of identical twins. Each CDR3 protein gets one entry after TCRdb re-called the 5' RACE reads with MiXCR. The table has roughly 480,000 distinct CDR3 sequences, more than 20% seen once. This sample also belongs to another study, concerning T cells expressing NK-cell markers.

Sequencing used CD4+ T cells sorted from blood. These receptors were taken from a woman between 18 and 30 years old in good health.

The chain carries TRBV7-2 and TRBJ1-2; D uncertain. V lost 4 bases to trimming and J lost 7 bases, with 7 bases between them. Germline V gene lookup returns CDR1 SGHTA and CDR2 FQGNSA. The CDR3 has 11 amino acids. The CDR3 reads CASSYFIGYTF. The CDR3 coding sequence is TGTGCCAGCAGCTACTTCATTGGCTACACCTTC. The entire variable domain, with the rest obtained from reference TRBV7-2 and TRBJ1-2, is as follows: GAGVSQSPSNKVTEKGKDVELRCDPISGHTALYWYRQSLGQGLEFLIYFQGNSAPDKSGLPSDRFSAERTGGSVSTLTIQRTQQEDSAVYLCASSYFIGYTFGSGTRLTVV.

This clonotype occurred a few times. In nucleotides, the CDR3 is TGCAGTGCTAGAGGGGTAACCGGGGCCAACGTCCTGACTTTC. Translation: CSARGVTGANVLTF. The rearrangement links TRBV20-1 to TRBJ2-6; D is unresolved. The CDR3 covers 14 residues. The V gene lost 1 base and the J gene lost 4 bases, with 8 bases spanning the gap. Per germline, CDR1 DFQATT and CDR2 SNEGSKA (reference sequence).

J is TRBJ2-5 and V is TRBV7-2; D may be TRBD2 (6 bases). Trimming stripped 3 bases from V and 4 bases from J, with 15 bases between. The CDR3 consists of 15 residues. Germline V gene data show CDR1 as SGHTA and CDR2 as FQGNSA. In DNA, the CDR3 is TGTGCCAGCAGCTTGTATTCAGGGAGGCGAGAGACCCAGTACTTC. Translation: CASSLYSGRRETQYF.

The genes are TRBV5-1 and TRBJ2-7; D unclear. The V end lost 0 bases, the J end lost 5 bases, and 9 bases lay between the germline ends. This CDR3 region has 13 residues. Germline CDR1 reads SGHRS; CDR2 reads YFSETQ. This chain's CDR3 is CASSLGPDNEQYF. The CDR3 region has the DNA TGCGCCAGCAGCTTGGGACCCGACAACGAGCAGTACTTC.

The J gene is TRBJ1-5, the V gene TRBV4-3; D gene unclear. CDR1 is LGHNA and CDR2 is YSLEER in the germline V gene. The CDR3 runs to 15 residues. V was cut by 0 bases and J by 6 bases, with 12 bases left in between. The CDR3 DNA is TGCGCCAGCAGCCAAGATGTTTCCGTCGGTCAGCCCCAGCATTTT. It encodes CASSQDVSVGQPQHF.

Ten or more counts support this clonotype. The chain is built from TRBV12-3 or TRBV12-4 and TRBJ2-1, with D tentatively TRBD2 (5 bases). The CDR3 loop spans 14 amino acids. Between the trimmed V and J ends, which lost 0 bases and 9 bases, there was a span of 12 bases. The CDR3: CASSLAGARGEQFF. The CDR3 region has the DNA TGTGCCAGCAGTTTAGCGGGAGCCCGGGGTGAGCAGTTCTTC.

The chain has TRBV20-1 and TRBJ1-6, with D perhaps matching TRBD1 (5 bases). Germline CDR1 DFQATT, CDR2 SNEGSKA (reference sequence). This CDR3 contains 13 residues. Trimming took 3 bases from V and 9 from J, leaving 12 bases between them. The CDR3: CSASVGVGSPLHF. The CDR3 DNA follows: TGCAGTGCTAGCGTGGGGGTTGGTTCACCCCTCCACTTT.

The chain is built from TRBV4-3 and TRBJ2-2; D remains unclear. Germline-derived CDR1 and CDR2 are LGHNA and YSLEER. The ends were cut back, 0 bases at V and 4 bases at J, with 12 bases in the middle. This CDR3 has 16 residues. The chain's CDR3 is CASSQEMIWVTGELFF. CDR3 sequence (DNA): TGCGCCAGCAGCCAAGAGATGATTTGGGTCACCGGGGAGCTGTTTTTT.

This clonotype occurred a few times. The chain employs TRBV12-3 or TRBV12-4 and TRBJ2-1; tentative D call: TRBD2 (5 bases). The CDR3 runs to 15 residues. The ends were cut back, 5 bases at V and 5 bases at J, with 16 bases in the middle. The CDR3 sequence: CASSISGVNHNEQFF. CDR3 sequence (DNA): TGTGCCAGCAGTATAAGCGGAGTCAATCACAATGAGCAGTTCTTC.

This clonotype was recorded a few times. The chain carries TRBV5-5 and TRBJ2-7; 8 positions match TRBD1. Trimming took 3 bases from V and 8 from J; bases not matched to a gene: 16. Germline lookup yields CDR1 SGHKS and CDR2 YYEKEE (reference sequence). This CDR3 is built from 16 residues. The CDR3 bases are TGTGCCAGCAGCTCCCAGCCGGGACAGGCAGATGAACAGCAGTACTTC. Translated, it gives CASSSQPGQADEQQYF.

A few counts support this clonotype. This chain connects TRBV25-1 to TRBJ1-5; D ambiguous. Per the germline V gene, CDR1 is MGHDK and CDR2 is SYGVNS. Between the trimmed V and J ends, which lost 6 bases and 7 bases, there was a span of 19 bases. This CDR3 region has 15 residues. DNA of the CDR3: TGTGCCAGCAGAGAGTACGGGTCAAGCTTGCAGCCCCAGCATTTT. Its translation is CASREYGSSLQPQHF.

This clonotype showed up just a few times. The V and J genes are TRBV20-1 and TRBJ2-3; 15 bases match TRBD2. The CDR3 contains 18 residues. The V gene's germline CDR1 is DFQATT and CDR2 SNEGSKA (reference sequence). The V gene end was trimmed by 0 bases and the J gene end by 4 bases; junction bases not matched to a gene: 8. CDR3 DNA: TGCAGTGCTAGAGATGGAGGACTAGCGGGAGGGCCCCCAGATACGCAGTATTTT. As protein: CSARDGGLAGGPPDTQYF.